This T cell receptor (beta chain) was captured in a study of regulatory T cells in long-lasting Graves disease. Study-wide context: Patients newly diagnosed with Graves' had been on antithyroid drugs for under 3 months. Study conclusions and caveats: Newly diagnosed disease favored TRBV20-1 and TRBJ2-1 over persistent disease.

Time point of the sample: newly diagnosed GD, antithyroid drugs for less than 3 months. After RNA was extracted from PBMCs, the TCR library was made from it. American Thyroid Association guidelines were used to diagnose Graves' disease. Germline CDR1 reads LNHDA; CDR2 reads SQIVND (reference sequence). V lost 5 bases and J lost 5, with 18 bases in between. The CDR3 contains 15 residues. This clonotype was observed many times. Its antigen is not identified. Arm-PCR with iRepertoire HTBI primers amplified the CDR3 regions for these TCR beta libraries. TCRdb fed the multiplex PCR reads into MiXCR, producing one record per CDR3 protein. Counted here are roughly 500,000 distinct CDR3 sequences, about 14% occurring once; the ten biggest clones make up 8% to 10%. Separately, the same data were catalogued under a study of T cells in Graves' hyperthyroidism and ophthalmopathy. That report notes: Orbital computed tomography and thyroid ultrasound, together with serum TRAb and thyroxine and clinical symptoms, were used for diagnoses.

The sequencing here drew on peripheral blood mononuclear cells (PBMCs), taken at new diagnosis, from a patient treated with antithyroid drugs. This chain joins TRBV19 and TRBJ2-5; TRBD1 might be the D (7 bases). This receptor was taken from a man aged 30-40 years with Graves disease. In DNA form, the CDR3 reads TGTGCCAGTAGTGGCAGGGGGGCCAGCGGGGAGACCCAGTACTTC. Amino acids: CASSGRGASGETQYF. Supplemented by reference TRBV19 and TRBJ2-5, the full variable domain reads DGGITQSPKYLFRKEGQNVTLSCEQNLNHDAMYWYRQDPGQGLRLIYYSQIVNDFQKGDIAEGYSVSREKKESFPLTVTSAQKNPTAFYLCASSGRGASGETQYFGPGTRLLVL.